This TCR beta chain appears in the sequencing data of a study of blood T cell repertoires in COVID-19. TCRdb's copy holds only in-frame clones and misses some; the assay was immunoSEQ multiplex PCR. The top ten clones hold nearly 9.5% of a sample with roughly 200,000 clones, approximately 75% of them seen once. This CDR3 has 13 residues. Losses at the gene ends were 8 bases for V and 4 bases for J; bases not matched to a gene: 3. Germline V gene sequence: CDR1 MGHDK, CDR2 SYGVNS. The clonotype originates from a man aged 35 to 55 who had recovered from COVID-19. Sequencing was performed on PBMCs or T cells enriched from blood (not recorded which). V is TRBV25-1 and J is TRBJ1-2; 11 positions match TRBD1. The CDR3 reads CASSGTGGYGYTF. DNA for the CDR3: TGTGCCAGCTCCGGGACAGGGGGCTATGGCTACACCTTC.